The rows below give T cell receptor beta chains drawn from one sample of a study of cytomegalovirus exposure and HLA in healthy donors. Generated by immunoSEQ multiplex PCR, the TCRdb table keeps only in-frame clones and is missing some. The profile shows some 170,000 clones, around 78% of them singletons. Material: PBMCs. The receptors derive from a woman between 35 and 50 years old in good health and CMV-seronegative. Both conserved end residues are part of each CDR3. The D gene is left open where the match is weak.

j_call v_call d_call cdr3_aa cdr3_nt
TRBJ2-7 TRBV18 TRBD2 CASSPPSGRPSYEQYF TGTGCCAGCTCACCACCTAGCGGGAGGCCCTCCTACGAGCAGTACTTC
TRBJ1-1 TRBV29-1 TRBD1 CSVARTGVPEAFF TGCAGCGTTGCCCGGACAGGGGTACCTGAAGCTTTCTTT
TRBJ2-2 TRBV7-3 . CASSQLTGELFF TGTGCCAGCAGCCAACTTACCGGGGAGCTGTTTTTT
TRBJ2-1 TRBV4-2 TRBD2 CASSPRTSVIDEQFF TGTGCCAGCAGCCCCCGGACTAGCGTAATCGATGAGCAGTTCTTC
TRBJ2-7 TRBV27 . CANSSTGYSYEQYF TGTGCCAACAGTTCGACAGGTTACTCCTACGAGCAGTACTTC
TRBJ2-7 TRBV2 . CASSRDTYEQYF TGTGCCAGCTCCAGGGATACCTACGAGCAGTACTTC
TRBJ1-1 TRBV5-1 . CASSLAEGGRGTEAFF TGCGCCAGCAGCTTGGCCGAGGGAGGGAGGGGCACTGAAGCTTTCTTT
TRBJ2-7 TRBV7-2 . CASSLTGASGPYEQYF TGTGCCAGCAGCTTAACGGGGGCTAGCGGCCCGTACGAGCAGTACTTC
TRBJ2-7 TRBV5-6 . CASSSGTYEQYF TGTGCCAGCAGCTCCGGGACCTACGAGCAGTACTTC
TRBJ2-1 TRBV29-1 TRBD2 CSGEGLAVYNEQFF TGCAGCGGCGAGGGACTAGCGGTCTACAATGAGCAGTTCTTC
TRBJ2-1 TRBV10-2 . CASSEGGRSGEQFF TGCGCCAGCAGTGAGGGAGGAAGGAGCGGTGAGCAGTTCTTC